Sequencing of this TCR beta chain was carried out in a study of T-cell reconstitution after alpha-beta-depleted transplantation in children. This CDR3 is built from 16 residues. V shed 0 bases, J shed 7 bases, and the junction held 6 bases outside the gene matches. CDR1 and CDR2 (germline): LGHNA, YNFKEQ. With regard to this clonotype: Its antigen remains unidentified.

Unique molecular identifiers were used in preparing the TCRbeta library. One entry per CDR3 protein results from TCRdb running MiXCR on the PCR reads. The data contain 900,000 or so distinct CDR3 sequences, approximately 15% of them singletons. Findings and caveats of the study: In patients about two months after transplant, alpha-beta T cells reportedly arose from several hundred expanded graft clones.

This clonotype originated in a male patient aged 10 to 17 who had a stem cell transplant for acute lymphoblastic leukemia, so the T cells may come from the graft donor. The specimen comprised PBMCs, mostly from graft donor cells, sampled 360 days after TCRalphabeta/CD19-depleted stem cell transplant. J is TRBJ2-1 and V is TRBV4-2, with TRBD2 identical over 10 bases. The CDR3 reads CASSQDEIAGGNEQFF. The CDR3 nucleotides are TGTGCCAGCAGCCAAGATGAGATAGCGGGAGGAAATGAGCAGTTCTTC.